The 15 T cell receptor beta chains below come from one sample, sequenced in a study of shared clonotypes between healthy human individuals. Naive CD8 cells, CD45RO-negative and positively selected for CCR7, excluded terminally differentiated effector memory CD45RA+ cells. The protocol was immunoSEQ multiplex PCR, while the TCRdb copy is restricted to in-frame clones and leaves out a portion. The repertoire includes about 1,800,000 clones, just under 95% of them detected once, and under 1.5% sits in the top ten. The specimen sequenced was naive CD8+ T cells sorted from blood. The receptors were sampled from a young man in good health.

The rearrangement joins TRBV6-4 to TRBJ2-2; tentatively, D is TRBD1 (6 bases). This CDR3 has 14 residues. The germline V gene has CDR1 MRHNA and CDR2 SNTAGT. V was pared by 5 bases and J by 4 bases, with 11 bases between. Here the CDR3 DNA reads TGTGCCAGCAGTTCCGGGACACTCACCGGGGAGCTGTTTTTT. This codes for CASSSGTLTGELFF.

This sequence joins TRBV27 and TRBJ2-7; perhaps TRBD2 as D (6 bases). CDR3 length: 11 residues. The germline V gene has CDR1 MNHEY and CDR2 SMNVEV (reference sequence). Trimming took 4 bases from V and 6 from J, leaving 7 bases between them. The CDR3, as DNA: TGTGCCAGCAGTTCGGGGGTCGAGCAGTACTTC. Encoded protein: CASSSGVEQYF.

This rearrangement joins TRBV6-1 to TRBJ1-1; perhaps TRBD1 as D (6 bases). The CDR3 contains 14 residues. V lost 3 bases, J lost 2 bases, and 10 bases lay in between. Germline loops: CDR1 MNHNS, CDR2 SASEGT. CDR3 in DNA: TGTGCCAGCAGTGAGTTACAGGGTAACACTGAAGCTTTCTTT. It encodes CASSELQGNTEAFF.

The chain has TRBV6-1 and TRBJ1-5; TRBD1 matches at 7 bases. This CDR3 region has 18 residues. The germline V gene has CDR1 MNHNS and CDR2 SASEGT. Trimming removed 1 base from V and 1 base from J; junction bases left unmatched: 10. In DNA form, the CDR3 reads TGTGCCAGCAGTGAAGTTAGGAGAGACAGGGCAAGCAATCAGCCCCAGCATTTT. This gives the protein CASSEVRRDRASNQPQHF.

The chain couples TRBV4-2 to TRBJ1-1; 8 nucleotides line up with TRBD1. The germline V gene encodes CDR1 LGHNA and CDR2 YNFKEQ. Losses at the gene ends were 0 bases for V and 0 bases for J; bases not matched to a gene: 9. The length of the CDR3 is 18 residues. The CDR3 reads CASSQDIGTGLMNTEAFF. CDR3 in DNA: TGTGCCAGCAGCCAAGATATCGGGACAGGTTTAATGAACACTGAAGCTTTCTTT.

This chain links TRBV2 with TRBJ2-7; possible D gene TRBD2, 5 bases. V was shortened by 4 bases and J by 1 base, with 17 bases between the two germline ends. Germline CDR1 and CDR2: SNHLY and FYNNEI. The CDR3 has 16 residues. The CDR3 DNA is TGTGCCAGCAGTGTATCTAAGGTCGGGGAATCCTACGAGCAGTACTTC. Translated, it gives CASSVSKVGESYEQYF.

The table lists this clone with a count of one. The chain uses TRBV27 and TRBJ2-4, with unresolved D. The germline gives CDR1 MNHEY, CDR2 SMNVEV (reference sequence). The ends were cut back, 4 bases at V and 2 bases at J, with 9 bases in the middle. The CDR3 runs to 14 residues. CDR3 sequence (DNA): TGTGCCAGCAGTTCCACAAGTCCCAAAAACATTCAGTACTTC. Amino acids: CASSSTSPKNIQYF.

The chain is built from TRBV9 and TRBJ1-2; unclear D gene. This CDR3 has 15 residues. Germline V gene sequence: CDR1 SGDLS, CDR2 YYNGEE. Trimming stripped 0 bases from V and 4 bases from J, with 13 bases between. For the CDR3, the DNA is TGTGCCAGCAGCGTAGAGACGGAGACCGGCTATGGCTACACCTTC. This encodes CASSVETETGYGYTF.

This clone was recorded once. The chain combines TRBV19 with TRBJ2-3; D not resolved. Trimming left V 7 bases short and J 0 bases short, with 20 bases between. Per germline, CDR1 LNHDA and CDR2 SQIVND (reference sequence). The CDR3 extends over 17 amino acids. The CDR3 DNA follows: TGTGCCAGTACCCTTTCCCCGGACGTCTTAAGCACAGATACGCAGTATTTT. The encoded protein is CASTLSPDVLSTDTQYF. Full variable domain (outside the CDR3, taken from reference TRBV19 and TRBJ2-3): DGGITQSPKYLFRKEGQNVTLSCEQNLNHDAMYWYRQDPGQGLRLIYYSQIVNDFQKGDIAEGYSVSREKKESFPLTVTSAQKNPTAFYLCASTLSPDVLSTDTQYFGPGTRLTVL.

The chain links TRBV7-6 to TRBJ2-7, with TRBD2 as a possible D gene (5 bases). Germline V gives CDR1 SGHVS, CDR2 FNYEAQ. CDR3 length equals 14 residues. The V end was cut by 5 bases, the J end by 5 bases, with 16 bases between. Written as DNA, the CDR3 is TGTGCCAGCAGCCCCCTCCCGGGATCCAACGAGCAGTACTTC. Translation: CASSPLPGSNEQYF.

The V call is TRBV7-2, the J call TRBJ2-3; TRBD2 aligns across 7 bases. The CDR3 is 17 amino acids. V dropped 2 bases and J dropped 0; count of bases not matched to a gene: 8. CDR1 and CDR2 from the germline V gene are SGHTA and FQGNSA. Here the CDR3 DNA reads TGTGCCAGCAGCTTATTGGCGGGGGTCCTTAGCACAGATACGCAGTATTTT. Its protein product is CASSLLAGVLSTDTQYF.

The chain recombines TRBV28 with TRBJ2-1; D may be TRBD2 (5 bases). V shed 2 bases and J shed 7 bases, with 12 bases lying between them. Germline CDR1 is MDHEN and CDR2 is SYDVKM. The CDR3 length is 14 residues. The CDR3 bases are TGTGCCAGCAGTTTAATCGATGGGAGAAATGAGCAGTTCTTC. Protein: CASSLIDGRNEQFF. The variable domain in full, with the rest retrieved from reference TRBV28 and TRBJ2-1, is DVKVTQSSRYLVKRTGEKVFLECVQDMDHENMFWYRQDPGLGLRLIYFSYDVKMKEKGDIPEGYSVSREKKERFSLILESASTNQTSMYLCASSLIDGRNEQFFGPGTRLTVL.

The chain couples TRBV18 to TRBJ2-7; the D gene is possibly TRBD1 (5 bases). Germline loops: CDR1 KGHSH, CDR2 LQKENI. The CDR3 extends over 14 amino acids. Trimming took off 0 bases at V and 5 bases at J, with 11 bases between the two ends. The CDR3 DNA reads TGTGCCAGCTCACCACCCCAGGGTAAAGACGAGCAGTACTTC. Protein: CASSPPQGKDEQYF.

DNA of the CDR3: TGTGCCAGCAGCCCCACAGGGTTCTTCGAATATGGCTACACCTTC. Amino acids: CASSPTGFFEYGYTF. V and J are TRBV14 and TRBJ1-2; a possible D gene is TRBD1 (6 bases). V lost 4 bases to trimming and J lost 5 bases, with 17 bases between them. Germline V gene lookup returns CDR1 SGHDN and CDR2 FVKESK. CDR3 length: 15 residues.

A single count supports this clone. V and J are TRBV11-2 and TRBJ2-7, with 9 bases identical to TRBD1. Germline V gene sequence: CDR1 SGHAT, CDR2 FQNNGV. V shed 2 bases and J 5 bases; nucleotides not matched to a gene: 7. The CDR3 contains 15 residues. The CDR3 DNA reads as TGTGCCAGCAGCTTACCCGGGACAGGGCCCAACGAGCAGTACTTC. This encodes CASSLPGTGPNEQYF.